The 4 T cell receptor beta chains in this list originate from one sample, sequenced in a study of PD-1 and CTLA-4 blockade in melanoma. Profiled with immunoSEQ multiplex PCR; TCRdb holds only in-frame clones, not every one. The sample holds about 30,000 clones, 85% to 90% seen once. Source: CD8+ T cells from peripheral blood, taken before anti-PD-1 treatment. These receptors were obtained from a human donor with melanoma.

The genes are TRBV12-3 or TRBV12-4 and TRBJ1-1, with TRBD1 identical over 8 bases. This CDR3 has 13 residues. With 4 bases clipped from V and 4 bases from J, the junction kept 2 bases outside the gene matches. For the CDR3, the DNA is TGTGCCAGCAGTTGGACAGGGAGCACTGAAGCTTTCTTT. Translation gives CASSWTGSTEAFF.

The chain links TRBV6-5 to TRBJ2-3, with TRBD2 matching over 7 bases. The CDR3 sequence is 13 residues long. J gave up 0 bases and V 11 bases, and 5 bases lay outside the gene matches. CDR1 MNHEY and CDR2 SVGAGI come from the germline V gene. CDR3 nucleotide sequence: TGTGCCGCCGGGGGGACTAGCACAGATACGCAGTATTTT. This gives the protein CAAGGTSTDTQYF.

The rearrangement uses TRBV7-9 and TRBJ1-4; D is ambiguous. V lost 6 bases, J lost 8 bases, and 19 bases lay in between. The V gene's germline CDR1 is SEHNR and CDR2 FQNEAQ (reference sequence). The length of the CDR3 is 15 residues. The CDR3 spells CASSTGPIDREKLFF. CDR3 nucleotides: TGTGCCAGCAGTACCGGGCCCATCGACCGGGAAAAACTGTTTTTT.

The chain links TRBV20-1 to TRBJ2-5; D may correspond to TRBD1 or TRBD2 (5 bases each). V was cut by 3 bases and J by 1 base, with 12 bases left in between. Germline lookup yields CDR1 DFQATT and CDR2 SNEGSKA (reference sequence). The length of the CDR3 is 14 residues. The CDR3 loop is CSASKGSLQETQYF. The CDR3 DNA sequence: TGCAGTGCTAGTAAGGGGAGCCTCCAAGAGACCCAGTACTTC.